This entry features one T cell receptor (beta chain) sequence. V lost 2 bases and J 2 bases, leaving 10 bases between the germline ends. Germline CDR1 reads MNHNY; CDR2 reads SVGAGI (reference sequence). The CDR3 is 15 residues long. Researchers ran the PCR with 60 Vbeta and 13 Jbeta primers. The method was immunoSEQ multiplex PCR; TCRdb's version includes in-frame clones alone and lacks a portion of them. The data hold nearly 200,000 clones, with approximately 85% observed a single time. This record comes from a study of cytomegalovirus exposure and HLA in healthy donors. Source material: PBMCs. The source of this sequence is a woman aged 45-65 years in good health and CMV-seropositive. This rearrangement joins TRBV6-6 to TRBJ2-1; perhaps TRBD2 as D (6 bases). Here the CDR3 DNA reads TGTGCCAGCAGTTACACGGCGGGACCCTACAATGAGCAGTTCTTC. Its protein is CASSYTAGPYNEQFF.